The 8 T cell receptor beta chains below were found in one sample sequenced in a study of CD8 T cells in ankylosing spondylitis. TCRdb independently ran MiXCR on the 5' RACE reads; one entry per CDR3 protein. This table holds 200,000 to 250,000 distinct CDR3 sequences, roughly a tenth found once. Sequencing was performed on blood, either unsorted or a sorted T cell fraction (not recorded which). The source is a male donor with ankylosing spondylitis or in good health (not recorded which).

There are many counts of this clonotype. The chain uses TRBV10-3 and TRBJ2-7, with D possibly called TRBD1 or TRBD2 (5 bases each). Germline values: CDR1 ENHRY, CDR2 SYGVKD. The CDR3 runs to 11 residues. Trimming removed 11 bases from V and 2 bases from J, with 10 bases in between. CDR3 sequence (DNA): TGTGCCGCCGGGACCCCCTACGAGCAGTACTTC. This translates into CAAGTPYEQYF.

The chain has TRBV20-1 and TRBJ1-1; tentatively, D is TRBD1 (5 bases). Trimming removed 5 bases at V and 8 bases at J, with 12 bases between. CDR1 is DFQATT and CDR2 is SNEGSKA in the germline V gene (reference sequence). The CDR3 totals 11 residues. The DNA of the CDR3 is TGCAGTGCTCGCGGGGACGCGGAAGCTTTCTTT. This sequence encodes CSARGDAEAFF.

This clonotype appeared many times. This chain links TRBV5-1 with TRBJ2-7; TRBD2 might be the D (6 bases). Trimming removed 4 bases at V and 11 bases at J, with 13 bases between. This CDR3 comprises 11 residues. CDR1 is SGHRS and CDR2 is YFSETQ in the germline V gene. The CDR3 is CASSPGTGEYF. DNA for the CDR3: TGCGCCAGCAGCCCCGGGACGGGGGAGTACTTC.

This clonotype was recorded at least ten times. This rearrangement joins TRBV5-1 to TRBJ1-6; no reliable D call. V lost 0 bases and J lost 6, with 10 bases in between. CDR3 size: 15 residues. CDR1 and CDR2 from the germline V gene are SGHRS and YFSETQ. The CDR3, as DNA: TGCGCCAGCAGCTTGGAGACGGAAGCTAATTCACCCCTCCACTTT. This sequence encodes CASSLETEANSPLHF.

Of note for this clonotype: A read error may produce the germline difference seen at one junction end. The chain links TRBV29-1 to TRBJ2-1, with 7 bases lining up with TRBD2. The CDR3 covers 11 residues. The germline V gene has CDR1 SQVTM and CDR2 ANQGSEA. The CDR3 reads CSVESGGRSLF. DNA of the CDR3: TGCAGCGTTGAATCGGGCGGGAGAAGTCTCTTC.

At least ten counts were recorded for this clonotype. The chain recombines TRBV10-3 with TRBJ2-7; D gene uncertain. Germline V gene sequence: CDR1 ENHRY, CDR2 SYGVKD. This CDR3 spans 13 amino acids. Trimming stripped 2 bases from V and 1 base from J, with 6 bases between. The CDR3 reads CAISENGSYEQYF. CDR3 nucleotides: TGTGCCATCAGTGAGAACGGATCCTACGAGCAGTACTTC.

The gene calls are TRBV11-2 and TRBJ2-5; D is perhaps TRBD1 (5 bases). Trimming shortened V by 5 bases and J by 2 bases, and 12 bases separated the two germline ends. The CDR3 contains 14 residues. Germline V gives CDR1 SGHAT, CDR2 FQNNGV. CDR3 nucleotide sequence: TGTGCCAGCAGCCCAGCCCAGGGACAAGAGACCCAGTACTTC. Encoded protein: CASSPAQGQETQYF.

This clonotype appeared many times. This chain joins TRBV9 and TRBJ2-4; D is unresolved. Germline CDR1 SGDLS, CDR2 YYNGEE. The V end lost 4 bases, the J end lost 0 bases, and 8 bases lay between the germline ends. This CDR3 is built from 14 residues. The DNA of the CDR3 is TGTGCCAGCAGCCCTAGGGTAGCCAAAAACATTCAGTACTTC. Translated, it gives CASSPRVAKNIQYF.